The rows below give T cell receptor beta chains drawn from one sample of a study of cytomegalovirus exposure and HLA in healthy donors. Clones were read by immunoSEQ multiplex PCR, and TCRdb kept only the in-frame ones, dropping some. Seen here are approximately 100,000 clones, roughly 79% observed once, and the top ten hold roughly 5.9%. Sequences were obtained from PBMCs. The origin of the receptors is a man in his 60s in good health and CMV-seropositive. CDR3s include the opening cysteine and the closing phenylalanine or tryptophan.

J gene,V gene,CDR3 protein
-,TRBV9,CASSSGGTYEQYF
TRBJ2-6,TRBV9,CASSSGTGAGSSGANVLTF
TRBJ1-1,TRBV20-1,CSVGTDTEAFF
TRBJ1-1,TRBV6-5,CAGTQGEAFF
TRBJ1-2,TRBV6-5,CASTRGGAHYGYTF
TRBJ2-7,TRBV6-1,CATRLRGGSYEQYF
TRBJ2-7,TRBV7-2,CASSLRLAGGPYEQYF
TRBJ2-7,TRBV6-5,CASGGRTVYEQYF
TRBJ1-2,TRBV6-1,CASSAAGDYGYTF
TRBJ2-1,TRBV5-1,CASSWGGGARNEQFF
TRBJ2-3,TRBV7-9,CASSLGDRGRVDTQYF
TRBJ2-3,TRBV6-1,CASSHYGRGTDTQYF
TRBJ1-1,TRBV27,CASKSANTEAFF
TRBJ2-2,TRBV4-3,CASSQFPPSLAGNTGELFF
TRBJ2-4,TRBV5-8,CTSSPRGIFGKFAKNIQYF
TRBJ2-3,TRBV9,CASTSAVPDTQYF
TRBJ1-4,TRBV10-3,CAIREDRENEKLFF
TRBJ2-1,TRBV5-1,CASSPSDSREWFF
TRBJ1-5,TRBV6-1,CASDLDRDQPQHF
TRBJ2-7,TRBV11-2,CASRSIAIYEQYF
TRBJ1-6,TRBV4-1,CASSQGRPLHF
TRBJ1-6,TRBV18,CASSQTGYNSPLHF
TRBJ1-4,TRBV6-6,CASRTDVRGNEKLFF
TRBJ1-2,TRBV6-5,CASSPQGTYGYTF
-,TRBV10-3,CAIQRGASSYEQYF
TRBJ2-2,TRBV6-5,CASRGRANTGELFF
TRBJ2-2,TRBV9,CASSRDLLNTGELFF
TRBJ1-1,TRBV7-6,CASSLADTLNTEAFF
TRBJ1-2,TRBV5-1,CASSPGHPYGYTF
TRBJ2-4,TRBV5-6,CASSLQGAAKNIQYF
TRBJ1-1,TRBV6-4,CASSPDRGRRTEAFF
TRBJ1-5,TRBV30,CAWSATGQQPQHF
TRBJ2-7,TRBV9,CASSPLGDEQYF
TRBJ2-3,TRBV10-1,CASSDYGQGQDTQYF
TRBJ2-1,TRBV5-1,CASSSGGTYNEQFF
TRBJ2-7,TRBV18,CASSPGEGYEQYF
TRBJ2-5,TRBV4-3,CASSQDKTGGGETQYF
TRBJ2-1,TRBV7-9,CASSRPGTSGGNEQFF
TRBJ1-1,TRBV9,CASSRTGVTEAFF
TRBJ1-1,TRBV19,CASRPGQGSRAFF